Detailed here is one T cell receptor (beta chain). No antigen is known for it. The record originates from a study of cytomegalovirus exposure and HLA in healthy donors. Notes on the study in general: One variant, a missense change in DCLRE1C, was linked in a later analysis to TCR beta V- and J-gene trimming. Roughly uniform depth of sequencing across donors was assumed in presence/absence analyses.

V was pared by 5 bases and J by 11 bases, with 16 bases of the junction left unmatched. Per germline, CDR1 SGHVS and CDR2 FQNEAQ. The CDR3 is 15 amino acids. PCR used 60 Vbeta primers and 13 Jbeta primers. TCRdb's copy holds only in-frame clones and misses some; the assay was immunoSEQ multiplex PCR. Its table lists about 140,000 clones. This TCR derives from a man in his forties in good health and CMV-seronegative. The chain combines TRBV7-8 with TRBJ2-5; 8 bases map to TRBD1. The sequenced sample was PBMCs. The CDR3 sequence: CASSPLEQGVVEQYF. CDR3 nucleotide sequence: TGTGCCAGCAGCCCCTTGGAACAGGGGGTGGTGGAGCAGTACTTC.